One and the same sample provided the 25 T cell receptor beta chains below, sequenced in a study of cytotoxic CD8 clonotypes in ibrutinib-treated CLL. Only in-frame clones appear in the TCRdb table, and some are missing; sequencing was by immunoSEQ multiplex PCR. The table records 55,000 to 85,000 clones, about nine tenths of them present only once. Sequenced material: PBMCs, taken after 12 months of ibrutinib treatment. The source is a human donor with chronic lymphocytic leukemia.

This CDR3 is CASSWGGDTQYF. CDR3 sequence (DNA): TGTGCCAGCAGCTGGGGAGGAGATACGCAGTATTTT. The V call is TRBV11-2, the J call TRBJ2-3; TRBD2 is a possible D gene (6 bases). The V and J ends lost 4 bases and 5 bases respectively, with 7 bases between them. Germline V CDR1 and CDR2: SGHAT, FQNNGV. The CDR3 runs 12 residues.

The chain has TRBV21-1 and TRBJ1-5; the table's TRBD1 call for D was not verified on the DNA. TRBV21-1 is shown as a pseudogene. The CDR3 covers 15 residues. For the CDR3, the DNA is TGTGCCAGCAGCATCACAGGAGAAAGCAATCAGCCCCAGCATTTT. Protein: CASSITGESNQPQHF.

This clone has only one observation. The chain recombines TRBV30 with TRBJ2-1, with TRBD2 matching over 8 bases. Germline V gives CDR1 GTSNPN, CDR2 SVGIG (reference sequence). This CDR3 spans 14 amino acids. V trimming: 2 bases; J trimming: 15 bases; junction bases outside the gene matches: 15. The CDR3: CAWSFSGKGDRRFF. The CDR3 DNA reads as TGTGCCTGGAGTTTTAGCGGGAAAGGGGATCGGCGGTTCTTC.

V is TRBV19 and J is TRBJ1-2; D remains ambiguous. This CDR3 has 13 amino acids. Trimming shortened V by 5 bases and J by 3 bases, and 10 bases separated the two germline ends. Germline lookup yields CDR1 LNHDA and CDR2 SQIVND (reference sequence). CDR3 loop: CASSRPNYYGYTF. CDR3 DNA sequence: TGTGCCAGTAGTCGGCCCAACTACTATGGCTACACCTTC.

This clone occurred once. The CDR3 bases are TGTGCCAGCAGCTTAGCGAGGTCGGGCTCTGGGGCCAACGTCCTGACTTTC. This sequence encodes CASSLARSGSGANVLTF. The gene calls are TRBV7-6 and TRBJ2-6; the D is unclear. Germline V gene sequence: CDR1 SGHVS, CDR2 FNYEAQ. The V and J ends lost 0 bases and 0 bases respectively, with 9 bases between them. This CDR3 has 17 amino acids. The entire variable domain, with the rest obtained from reference TRBV7-6 and TRBJ2-6, is as follows: GAGVSQSPRYKVTKRGQDVALRCDPISGHVSLYWYRQALGQGPEFLTYFNYEAQQDKSGLPNDRFSAERPEGSISTLTIQRTEQRDSAMYRCASSLARSGSGANVLTFGAGSRLTVL.

The chain uses TRBV19 and TRBJ1-5; 8 bases map to TRBD1. Germline CDR1 LNHDA, CDR2 SQIVND (reference sequence). V trimming: 1 base; J trimming: 2 bases; junction bases outside the gene matches: 4. CDR3 length: 16 residues. The DNA of the CDR3 is TGTGCCAGTAGTATAGGGCCGGGACAGGGCAATCAGCCCCAGCATTTT. This translates into CASSIGPGQGNQPQHF.

V usage is TRBV5-1 and J usage is TRBJ2-7, with TRBD1 as a possible D gene (5 bases). The CDR3 sequence is 16 residues long. The V end was cut by 4 bases, the J end by 1 base, with 18 bases between. CDR1 and CDR2 from the germline V gene are SGHRS and YFSETQ. CDR3 residues: CASSPGQGPLSYEQYF. In DNA, the CDR3 is TGCGCCAGCAGCCCTGGCCAGGGCCCTCTGTCCTACGAGCAGTACTTC.

This chain connects TRBV12-1 to TRBJ1-1; the D call of TRBD1 is as the table states it, not checked on the DNA. TRBV12-1 is a listed pseudogene. The CDR3 sequence is 17 residues long. The CDR3 sequence is CASSISAQGPSIAEAFF. Written as DNA, the CDR3 is TGTGCCAGCAGCATCTCTGCACAGGGTCCTAGTATCGCTGAAGCTTTCTTT.

V usage is TRBV11-3 and J usage is TRBJ1-5, with TRBD1 matching 8 bases. CDR1 is SGHNT and CDR2 is YENEEA in the germline V gene. The CDR3 has 20 residues. After removal of 0 bases from V and 0 bases from J, the junction contained 13 bases not matched to a gene. The CDR3 sequence is CASSLDQDRESLVSNQPQHF. In DNA, the CDR3 is TGTGCCAGCAGCTTAGATCAGGACAGGGAATCACTAGTTAGCAATCAGCCCCAGCATTTT.

The chain is built from TRBV5-1 and TRBJ1-1, with D possibly matching TRBD1 (5 bases). The CDR3 runs 16 residues. The germline V and J ends were trimmed by 2 bases and 3 bases, with 17 bases remaining between them. Germline CDR1 is SGHRS and CDR2 is YFSETQ. CDR3 residues: CASSFNRGVVDTEAFF. The DNA for the CDR3 is TGCGCCAGCAGCTTTAATCGGGGGGTGGTCGACACTGAAGCTTTCTTT. The complete variable domain, with remaining parts taken from reference TRBV5-1 and TRBJ1-1, reads KAGVTQTPRYLIKTRGQQVTLSCSPISGHRSVSWYQQTPGQGLQFLFEYFSETQRNKGNFPGRFSGRQFSNSRSEMNVSTLELGDSALYLCASSFNRGVVDTEAFFGQGTRLTVV.

This chain connects TRBV19 to TRBJ1-5, with D possibly being TRBD1 (6 bases). Germline V gene sequence: CDR1 LNHDA, CDR2 SQIVND (reference sequence). The CDR3 length is 14 residues. Deletions cut 7 bases from V and 7 bases from J, with 17 bases between. CDR3 bases: TGTGCCAGTACGGTTTGGGAGGGGGACCAGCCCCAGCATTTT. As protein: CASTVWEGDQPQHF.

V usage is TRBV5-1 and J usage is TRBJ1-1; perhaps TRBD1 as D (5 bases). CDR3 length: 14 amino acids. Trimming removed 1 base at V and 0 bases at J, with 7 bases between. CDR1 SGHRS and CDR2 YFSETQ come from the germline V gene. Written as DNA, the CDR3 is TGCGCCAGCAGCTTGTGGGGGGTGAACACTGAAGCTTTCTTT. This encodes CASSLWGVNTEAFF.

The V call is TRBV5-4, the J call TRBJ2-1; D is unclear. Germline values: CDR1 SGHNT, CDR2 YYREEE (reference sequence). V lost 0 bases to trimming and J lost 8 bases, with 9 bases between them. The CDR3 is 13 amino acids. The chain's CDR3 is CASSLGLGHEQFF. The CDR3 nucleotides are TGTGCCAGCAGCTTGGGGCTAGGCCATGAGCAGTTCTTC.

The rearrangement joins TRBV14 to TRBJ1-2; no clear D gene. The CDR3 covers 14 residues. The V end lost 1 base, the J end lost 4 bases, and 10 bases lay between the germline ends. The germline CDR1 and CDR2 sequences are SGHDN and FVKESK. This CDR3 reads CASSQVLHLYGYTF. The CDR3 DNA reads TGTGCCAGCAGCCAAGTGTTACACCTCTATGGCTACACCTTC.

In DNA, the CDR3 is TGTGCCAGCAGTGAATGGGGTCAGGGAGGAAACTATGGCTACACCTTC. This codes for CASSEWGQGGNYGYTF. V and J are TRBV25-1 and TRBJ1-2, with a possible D match to TRBD1 (5 bases). The CDR3 is 16 residues long. The germline V gene encodes CDR1 MGHDK and CDR2 SYGVNS. V dropped 1 base and J dropped 2 bases, with 14 bases sitting between them.

The V gene is TRBV6-1, the J gene TRBJ2-6; D gene ambiguous. Trimming left V 4 bases short and J 5 bases short, with 21 bases between. Germline lookup yields CDR1 MNHNS and CDR2 SASEGT. The CDR3 runs to 18 residues. CDR3 protein: CASSVWTWEQSRANVLTF. CDR3 in DNA: TGTGCCAGCAGTGTTTGGACGTGGGAACAAAGTCGGGCCAACGTCCTGACTTTC.

The V gene is TRBV6-1, the J gene TRBJ2-1, with D possibly being TRBD1 (6 bases). Germline V gene sequence: CDR1 MNHNS, CDR2 SASEGT. With 6 bases removed from V and 7 bases from J, the gap between germline ends came to 16 bases. The CDR3 spans 14 residues. The CDR3 spells CASRRRTAENEQFF. The CDR3 DNA is TGTGCCAGCAGGAGGAGGACAGCGGAAAATGAGCAGTTCTTC.

This chain connects TRBV5-4 to TRBJ2-7; weak D call: TRBD2 (6 bases). Per germline, CDR1 SGHNT and CDR2 YYREEE (reference sequence). The CDR3 has 15 amino acids. V lost 1 base to trimming and J lost 2 bases, with 13 bases between them. In DNA, the CDR3 is TGTGCCAGCAGCTTGCGGGTGGCGGGGCCCTACGAGCAGTACTTC. As protein: CASSLRVAGPYEQYF.

The V gene is TRBV9, the J gene TRBJ2-2; no firm D call. This CDR3 is built from 11 residues. Germline assignment: CDR1 SGDLS and CDR2 YYNGEE. V was pared by 3 bases and J by 6 bases, with 3 bases between. The CDR3 is CASSEPGELFF. In nucleotides, the CDR3 is TGTGCCAGCAGCGAACCCGGGGAGCTGTTTTTT.

The V and J genes are TRBV6-4 and TRBJ1-6, with TRBD1 as a possible D gene (5 bases). CDR1 is MRHNA, CDR2 SNTAGT, per germline. CDR3 length: 15 amino acids. The V end was cut by 8 bases, the J end by 7 bases, with 18 bases between. CDR3 in amino acids: CASAAGFEGNSPLHF. The CDR3 DNA is TGTGCCAGCGCGGCGGGGTTCGAGGGGAATTCACCCCTCCACTTT.

As DNA, the CDR3 is TGTGCCAGCACCAAGGGCGCGTTCGGCTCCTACGAGCAGTACTTC. Its translation: CASTKGAFGSYEQYF. The chain couples TRBV9 to TRBJ2-7; D unclear. This CDR3 spans 15 amino acids. The V gene lost 6 bases and the J gene lost 0 bases, with 16 bases spanning the gap. Germline V gives CDR1 SGDLS, CDR2 YYNGEE.

The CDR3 sequence: CASSETSASYEQYF. CDR3 nucleotide sequence: TGTGCCAGCAGTGAAACTAGCGCCTCCTACGAGCAGTACTTC. The V call is TRBV2, the J call TRBJ2-7, with 7 bases identical to TRBD2. Germline assignment: CDR1 SNHLY and CDR2 FYNNEI. This CDR3 spans 14 amino acids. V shed 2 bases, J shed 0 bases, and the junction held 1 base outside the gene matches.

The chain links TRBV5-4 to TRBJ1-1; 9 bases are a match to TRBD1. Unmatched junction bases numbered 4, after V lost 4 bases and J lost 0 bases. Germline V lookup: CDR1 SGHNT, CDR2 YYREEE (reference sequence). The CDR3 contains 15 residues. CDR3 amino acids: CASSLRTGVNTEAFF. The CDR3 nucleotides are TGTGCCAGCAGCCTACGGACAGGGGTGAACACTGAAGCTTTCTTT.

The chain has TRBV2 and TRBJ1-1; D might be TRBD1 (6 bases). Germline V CDR1 and CDR2: SNHLY, FYNNEI. V lost 5 bases and J lost 5, with 18 bases in between. The CDR3 has 15 amino acids. The CDR3 spells CASSLTQPGHTEAFF. CDR3 bases: TGTGCCAGCAGTCTAACCCAGCCGGGACATACTGAAGCTTTCTTT.

V usage is TRBV19 and J usage is TRBJ2-3; no firm D call. The CDR3 covers 16 residues. Trimming left V 4 bases short and J 0 bases short, with 14 bases between. Germline CDR1 is LNHDA and CDR2 is SQIVND (reference sequence). The CDR3 DNA sequence: TGTGCCAGTAGTAAATCCCTGAAACAGAGCACAGATACGCAGTATTTT. Residues: CASSKSLKQSTDTQYF.